These T cell receptor beta chains were read from a single sample in a study of cytomegalovirus exposure and HLA in healthy donors. Clones were sequenced by immunoSEQ multiplex PCR, and TCRdb holds only the in-frame ones, with some missing. The sample consists of 200,000 to 250,000 clones, over 75% of them appearing once. Sequenced material: PBMCs. The source of these receptors is a woman aged 18-30 years in good health and CMV-seropositive. Both conserved end residues are trimmed from each CDR3. The order of the fields is CDR3 length, V gene, J gene, CDR3 protein.

9	TRBV29-1	TRBJ1-2	SVLGVYGYT
13	TRBV19	TRBJ2-2	ASSRNRESTGELF
10	TRBV12-5	TRBJ1-1	ASGLGGAEAF
12	TRBV5-1	TRBJ1-1	ASRQGQGNTEAF
13	TRBV6-1	TRBJ2-7	ASSEGRLPTYEQY
11	TRBV29-1	TRBJ1-1	SVGDGRYTEAF
13	TRBV5-5	TRBJ2-2	ASSFYKTETGELF
12	TRBV7-9	TRBJ2-5	ASSAGGAQETQY
15	TRBV28	TRBJ1-3	ASKEAGPRTSGNTIY
15	TRBV27	TRBJ2-1	ASSLVTWTSDYNEQF
13	TRBV6-1	TRBJ1-3	ASSEETGGGNTIY
13	TRBV5-1	TRBJ2-7	ASSSAPGTGSEQY
14	TRBV5-1	TRBJ2-1	ASSFTSGTGYNEQF
14	TRBV28	TRBJ2-3	ASNPTAAGVTDTQY
14	TRBV7-9	TRBJ1-1	ASTPTGTGPNTEAF
13	TRBV30	TRBJ2-7	AWTEGTSGTYEQY
12	TRBV18	TRBJ2-2	ASSPQPRTGELF
14	TRBV29-1	TRBJ2-1	SAPGTSPRSYNEQF
13	TRBV13	TRBJ1-1	ASSSRTGSRTEAF
15	TRBV28	TRBJ2-1	ASSLSRLYSSYNEQF
11	TRBV2	TRBJ1-3	ASRKGSGNTIY
15	TRBV13	TRBJ2-1	ASSSKKGQGAWNEQF
14	TRBV19	TRBJ2-3	ASSIVAGGSTDTQY
14	TRBV28	TRBJ1-5	ASSPRTGYSNQPQH
12	TRBV6-4	TRBJ2-7	ASSPSGHSYEQY
13	TRBV5-6	TRBJ1-2	ASSLGAVQAYGYT